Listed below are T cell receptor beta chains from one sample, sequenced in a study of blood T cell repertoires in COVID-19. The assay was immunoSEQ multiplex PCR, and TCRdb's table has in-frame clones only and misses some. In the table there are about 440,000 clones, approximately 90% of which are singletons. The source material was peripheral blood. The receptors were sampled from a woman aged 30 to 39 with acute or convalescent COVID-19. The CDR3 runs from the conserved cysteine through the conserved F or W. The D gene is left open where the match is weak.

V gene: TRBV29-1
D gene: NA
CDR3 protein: CSVFLQKSNTEAFF

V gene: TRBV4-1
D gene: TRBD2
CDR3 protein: CASSQEGLAGVQETQYF

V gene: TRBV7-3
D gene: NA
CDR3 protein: CASSRTLGTPMSEQFF

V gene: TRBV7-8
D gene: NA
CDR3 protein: CASSYRAGDPEAFF

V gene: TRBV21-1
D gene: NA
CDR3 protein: CATRDSEAFF

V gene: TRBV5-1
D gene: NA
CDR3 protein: CASSLIAGPTYEQYF

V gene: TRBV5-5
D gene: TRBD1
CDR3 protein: CASSDRDRGSNQPQHF

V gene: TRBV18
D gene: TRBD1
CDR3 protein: CASSGDRNTEAFF

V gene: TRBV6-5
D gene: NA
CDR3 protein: CASSRDREATGELFF

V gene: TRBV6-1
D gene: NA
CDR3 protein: CASSDEVAGELFF

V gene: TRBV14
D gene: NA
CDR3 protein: CASSQDFQQGSRTDTQYF

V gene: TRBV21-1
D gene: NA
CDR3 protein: CARPTRQPQHF

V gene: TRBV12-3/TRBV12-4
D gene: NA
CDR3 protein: CASRSDSYEQYF

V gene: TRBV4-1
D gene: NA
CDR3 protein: CASSQRSRGAGEAFF

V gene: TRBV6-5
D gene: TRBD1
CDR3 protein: CASSRGNYGYTF

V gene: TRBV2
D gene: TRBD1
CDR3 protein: CASLRTGNTGELFF

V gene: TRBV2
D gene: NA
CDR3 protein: CASSEGRRGGQPQHF

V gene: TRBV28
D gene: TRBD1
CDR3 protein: CASRGQGQETQYF

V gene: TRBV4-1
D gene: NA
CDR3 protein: CASSQVAVGSYEQYF

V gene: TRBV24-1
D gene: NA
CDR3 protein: CATSGSGFSQPQHF

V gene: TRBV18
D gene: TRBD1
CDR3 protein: CASSPAAGGDGNTIYF

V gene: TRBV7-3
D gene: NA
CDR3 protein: CASSLSGRGPQYF

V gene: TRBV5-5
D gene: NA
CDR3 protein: CASSLLYRFTEAFF

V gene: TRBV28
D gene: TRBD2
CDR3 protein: CASSFAGLAVNEQFF

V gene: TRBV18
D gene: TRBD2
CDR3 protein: CASSTLAGFQETQYF

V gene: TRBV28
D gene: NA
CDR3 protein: CASSSQEYNEQFF

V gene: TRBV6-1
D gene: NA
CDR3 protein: CASSEDPAGVRETQYF

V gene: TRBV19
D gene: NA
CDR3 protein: CASSIDRGSSYNEQFF

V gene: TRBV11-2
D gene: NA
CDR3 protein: CASSPLTVSYEQYF

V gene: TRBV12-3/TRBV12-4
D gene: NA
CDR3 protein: CASSFFSQETQYF

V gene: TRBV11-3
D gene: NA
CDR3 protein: CASSPGWREETQYF

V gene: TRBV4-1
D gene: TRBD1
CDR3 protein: CASSQGVRDRVEQYF

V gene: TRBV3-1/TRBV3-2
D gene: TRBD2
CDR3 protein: CASSQDRLAGTYEQYF

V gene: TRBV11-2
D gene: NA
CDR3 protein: CASSLGQIPIYGYTF

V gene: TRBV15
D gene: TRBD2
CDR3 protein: CATSRTSMRGFQETQYF

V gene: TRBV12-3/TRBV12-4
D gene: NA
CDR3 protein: CASSLRGDEQYF

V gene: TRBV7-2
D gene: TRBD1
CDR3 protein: CASSAYAGTGGMNTEAFF

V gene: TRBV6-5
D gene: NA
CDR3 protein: CASSYSPGVEKLFF

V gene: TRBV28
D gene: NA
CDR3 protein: CASVSGLSYEQYF

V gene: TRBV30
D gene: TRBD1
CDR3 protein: CAWRRGTGGGYTF

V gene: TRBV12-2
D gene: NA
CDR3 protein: CASRSTPVGHGGETQYF

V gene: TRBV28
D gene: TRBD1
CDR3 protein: CASSSDRRGRIKAFF

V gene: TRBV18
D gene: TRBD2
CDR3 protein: CASSPQEAGGPYEQYF

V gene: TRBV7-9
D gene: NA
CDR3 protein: CASSLERRKLFF

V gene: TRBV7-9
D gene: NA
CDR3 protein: CASSLSVSAGAQETQYF

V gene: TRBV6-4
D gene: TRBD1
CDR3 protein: CASSETPQEGARYGYTF

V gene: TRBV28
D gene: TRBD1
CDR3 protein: CASSLAGQGGTEAFF

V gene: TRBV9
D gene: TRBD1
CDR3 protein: CASSELPGQGNSPLHF

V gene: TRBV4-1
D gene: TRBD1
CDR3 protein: CASSLNRGRAPLHF

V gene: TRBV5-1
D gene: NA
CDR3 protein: CASSSGSLTIGGELFF

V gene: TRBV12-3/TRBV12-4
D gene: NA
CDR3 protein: CASSLSSYNEQFF

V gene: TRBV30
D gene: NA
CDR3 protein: CAWRDSPDHGYTF

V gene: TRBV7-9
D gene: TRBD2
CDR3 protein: CASSFGTSPKQFF

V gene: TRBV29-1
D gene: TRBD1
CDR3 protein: CSVEKDRGPYNEQFF

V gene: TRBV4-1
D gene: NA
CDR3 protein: CASSRGEGADYGYTF

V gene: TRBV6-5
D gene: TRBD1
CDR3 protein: CASSYRSGTAHTEAFF

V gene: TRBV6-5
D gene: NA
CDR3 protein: CASVLQKSGELFF

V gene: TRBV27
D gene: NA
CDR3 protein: CASKLMSGPYEQYF